This record looks at one T cell receptor beta chain sequence and its context. The antigen remains unidentified. This sample was included in a study of PD-1 blockade in classical Hodgkin lymphoma. Whole-study results and caveats: Before treatment, complete responders showed about the same diversity as newly diagnosed patients. Patients excluded were those beginning nivolumab under 1 year after ASCT.

Time point reported: cycle 4 day 1 (C4D1), after 5 to 7 weeks of nivolumab. Every patient had relapsed following autologous stem cell transplantation, and cohorts differed in brentuximab vedotin exposure. Libraries were prepared by immunoSEQ multiplex PCR; TCRdb keeps only in-frame clonotypes and omits some of them. The sample carries some 96,000 clones, roughly 91% recorded once. The CDR3 is made up of 16 amino acids. V gave up 2 bases and J gave up 1 base, with 14 bases separating them. Germline-derived CDR1 and CDR2 are SNHLY and FYNNEI. The sequence was obtained from a human donor with classical Hodgkin lymphoma. Here the sequenced sample was peripheral blood mononuclear cells (PBMCs), taken before the fourth cycle of nivolumab. V and J are TRBV2 and TRBJ1-1; TRBD1 is a possible D gene (6 bases). CDR3 nucleotides: TGTGCCAGCAGTGAATACGTTACAGGGACGAACACTGAAGCTTTCTTT. It encodes CASSEYVTGTNTEAFF.